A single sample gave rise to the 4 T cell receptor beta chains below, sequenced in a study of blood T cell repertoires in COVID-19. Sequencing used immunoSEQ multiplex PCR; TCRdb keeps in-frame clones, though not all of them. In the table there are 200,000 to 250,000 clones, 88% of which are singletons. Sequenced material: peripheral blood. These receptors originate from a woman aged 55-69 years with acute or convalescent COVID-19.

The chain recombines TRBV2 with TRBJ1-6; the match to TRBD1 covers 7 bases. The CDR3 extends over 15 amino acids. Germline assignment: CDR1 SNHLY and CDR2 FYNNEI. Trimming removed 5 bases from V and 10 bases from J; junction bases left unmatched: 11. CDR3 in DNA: TGTGCCAGCAGTCGTACAGAGGGGGCGCGATCACCCCTCCACTTT. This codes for CASSRTEGARSPLHF.

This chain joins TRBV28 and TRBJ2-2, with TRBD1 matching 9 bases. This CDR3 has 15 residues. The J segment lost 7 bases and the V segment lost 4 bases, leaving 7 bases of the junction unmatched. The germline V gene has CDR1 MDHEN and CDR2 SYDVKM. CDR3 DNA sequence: TGTGCCAGCAGTTCCGGGACAGGGCGAATCGGGGAGCTGTTTTTT. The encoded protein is CASSSGTGRIGELFF.

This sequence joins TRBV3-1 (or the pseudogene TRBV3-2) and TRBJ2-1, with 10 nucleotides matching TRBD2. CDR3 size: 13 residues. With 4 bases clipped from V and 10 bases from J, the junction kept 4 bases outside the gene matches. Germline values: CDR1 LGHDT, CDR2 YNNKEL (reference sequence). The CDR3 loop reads CASSLAGGPEQFF. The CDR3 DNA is TGTGCCAGCAGCCTAGCGGGAGGTCCCGAGCAGTTCTTC.

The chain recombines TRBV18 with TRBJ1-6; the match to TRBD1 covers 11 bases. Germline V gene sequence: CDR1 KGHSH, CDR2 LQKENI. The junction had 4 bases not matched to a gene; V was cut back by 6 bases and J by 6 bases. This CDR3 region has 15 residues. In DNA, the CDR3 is TGTGCCAGCTCGGACAGGGGGCTAGGTAATTCACCCCTCCACTTT. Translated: CASSDRGLGNSPLHF. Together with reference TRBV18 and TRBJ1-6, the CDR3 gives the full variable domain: NAGVMQNPRHLVRRRGQEARLRCSPMKGHSHVYWYRQLPEEGLKFMVYLQKENIIDESGMPKERFSAEFPKEGPSILRIQQVVRGDSAAYFCASSDRGLGNSPLHFGNGTRLTVT.